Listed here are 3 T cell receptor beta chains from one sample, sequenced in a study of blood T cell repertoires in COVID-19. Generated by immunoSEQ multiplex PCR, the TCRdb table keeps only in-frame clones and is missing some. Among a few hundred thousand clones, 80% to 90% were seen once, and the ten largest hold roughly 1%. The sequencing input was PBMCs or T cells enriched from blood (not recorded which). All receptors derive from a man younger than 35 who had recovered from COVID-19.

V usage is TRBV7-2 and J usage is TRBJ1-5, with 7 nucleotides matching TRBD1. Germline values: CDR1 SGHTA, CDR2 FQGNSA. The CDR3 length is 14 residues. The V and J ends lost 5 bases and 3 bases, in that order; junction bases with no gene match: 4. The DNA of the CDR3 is TGTGCCAGCAGCGCGGACAGGCACAATCAGCCCCAGCATTTT. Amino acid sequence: CASSADRHNQPQHF.

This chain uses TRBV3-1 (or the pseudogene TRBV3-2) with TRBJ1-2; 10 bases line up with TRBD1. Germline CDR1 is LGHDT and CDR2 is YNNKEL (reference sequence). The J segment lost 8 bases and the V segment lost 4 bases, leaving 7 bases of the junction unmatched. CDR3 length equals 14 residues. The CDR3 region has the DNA TGTGCCAGCAGCCTGGGACAGGGGCGTCGCGGCTACACCTTC. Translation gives CASSLGQGRRGYTF.

The chain's CDR3 is CASSRTGGLQPQHF. CDR3 coding DNA: TGTGCCAGCAGTCGGACAGGGGGCCTTCAGCCCCAGCATTTT. The rearrangement uses TRBV6-2 or TRBV6-3 and TRBJ1-5; 11 nucleotides agree with TRBD1. CDR3 length: 14 amino acids. Trimming removed 5 bases from V and 6 bases from J; junction bases left unmatched: 3. Germline V gene data show CDR1 as MNHEY and CDR2 as SVGEGT.